This T cell receptor beta chain stems from a study of blood T cells in healthy people across ages. Study-level results: Not knowing donor CMV status may have confounded expanded clonotype changes. Per million T cells, TCR beta diversity dropped about linearly as age rose.

Alongside a J-beta primer mix, a sample-barcoded 5' primer served in a second PCR lasting roughly 6 to 12 cycles. Every molecule of cDNA carried a tag from a template-switch adaptor with 12 random nucleotides. MiXCR, run by TCRdb on the 5' RACE reads, gives a single entry per CDR3 protein. The repertoire includes approximately 800,000 distinct CDR3 sequences, about 37% of them detected once, and under 15% sits in the top ten. Total RNA amounts of at least 6 micrograms were extracted per sample. Turning to this clonotype: Its antigen is still unknown. This sequence may be a read error, since a much larger clone differs from it by one base.

The TCR was taken from a man between 18 and 29 years old in good health. Sequencing was performed on blood.

DNA for the CDR3: TGCGCCAGCAGCCTAACGGGTTGGCACGGGGAGACCCAGTTCTTC. Its translation: CASSLTGWHGETQFF. This chain joins TRBV4-3 and TRBJ2-1; TRBD2 is a possible D gene (5 bases). Germline V gives CDR1 LGHNA, CDR2 YSLEER. Trimming removed 4 bases from V and 13 bases from J, with 23 bases in between. The length of the CDR3 is 15 residues.